A single T cell receptor beta chain is shown here with its context. Its target is unknown. This sample is part of a study of T cell responses to AZD1222 COVID-19 vaccine. Findings and limits, study-wide: Regions 160-218 and 743-854 dominated among vaccine-associated CD4 TCRs spanning spike.

Generated by immunoSEQ multiplex PCR, the TCRdb table keeps only in-frame clones and is missing some. The sample lists approximately 300,000 clones; around 93% were seen once. This TCR was sampled from an adult who received the AZD1222 COVID-19 vaccine. Here the sequenced sample was peripheral blood, taken 28 days after the second AZD1222 dose.

CDR3 residues: CATGGSAYNEQFF. The CDR3 DNA is TGTGCCACCGGGGGCTCAGCATACAATGAGCAGTTCTTC. The chain is built from TRBV10-3 and TRBJ2-1; either TRBD1 or TRBD2 may fit D (6 bases each). V lost 10 bases and J 4 bases, leaving 14 bases between the germline ends. CDR3 length equals 13 residues. CDR1 is ENHRY and CDR2 is SYGVKD in the germline V gene.